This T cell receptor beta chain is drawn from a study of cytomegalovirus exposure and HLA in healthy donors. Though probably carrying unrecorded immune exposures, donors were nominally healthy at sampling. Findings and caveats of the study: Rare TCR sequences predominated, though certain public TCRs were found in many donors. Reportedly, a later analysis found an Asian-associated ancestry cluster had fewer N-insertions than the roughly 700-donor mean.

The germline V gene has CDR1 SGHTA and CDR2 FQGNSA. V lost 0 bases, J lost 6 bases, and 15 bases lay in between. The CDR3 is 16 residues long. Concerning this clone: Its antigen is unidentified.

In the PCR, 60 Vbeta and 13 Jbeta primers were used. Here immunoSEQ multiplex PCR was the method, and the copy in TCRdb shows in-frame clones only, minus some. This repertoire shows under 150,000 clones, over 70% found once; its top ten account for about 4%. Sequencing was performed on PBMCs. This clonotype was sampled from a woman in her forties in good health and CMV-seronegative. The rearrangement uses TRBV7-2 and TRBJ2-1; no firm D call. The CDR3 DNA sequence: TGTGCCAGCAGCTTAGCGCCCGTAATCGTAGCCAATGAGCAGTTCTTC. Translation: CASSLAPVIVANEQFF.